This T cell receptor (beta chain) is from a study of T cells in Graves' hyperthyroidism and ophthalmopathy. Trimming left V 0 bases short and J 4 bases short, with 10 bases between. The germline CDR1 and CDR2 sequences are KGHDR and SFDVKD. This CDR3 has 15 residues. Investigators excluded patients with uncontrolled infection, other autoimmune disease, pregnancy or lactation. Researchers amplified the TCR beta CDR3 regions from RNA transcripts. The TCR CDR3 was amplified in a first-round RT-PCR using the HTBI primer set. TCRdb passed the multiplex PCR reads through MiXCR, listing each CDR3 protein once. The data contain about 360,000 distinct CDR3 sequences, 15% to 17% of them seen just once; the ten biggest clones take up about a quarter. Study-level results: Expanded thyroid clonotypes (above 0.001) were mostly also found in blood. It was a median roughly six months before onset that the model predicted ophthalmopathy.

Note on this clonotype: Antigen: not known.

The sequence was obtained from a young woman with Graves' hyperthyroidism that later progressed to Graves' ophthalmopathy. Sequencing used blood. V is TRBV24-1 and J is TRBJ2-3; no clear D gene. CDR3 sequence (DNA): TGTGCCACCAGTGATTTGACGGAGACGGCAGATACGCAGTATTTT. It specifies CATSDLTETADTQYF.